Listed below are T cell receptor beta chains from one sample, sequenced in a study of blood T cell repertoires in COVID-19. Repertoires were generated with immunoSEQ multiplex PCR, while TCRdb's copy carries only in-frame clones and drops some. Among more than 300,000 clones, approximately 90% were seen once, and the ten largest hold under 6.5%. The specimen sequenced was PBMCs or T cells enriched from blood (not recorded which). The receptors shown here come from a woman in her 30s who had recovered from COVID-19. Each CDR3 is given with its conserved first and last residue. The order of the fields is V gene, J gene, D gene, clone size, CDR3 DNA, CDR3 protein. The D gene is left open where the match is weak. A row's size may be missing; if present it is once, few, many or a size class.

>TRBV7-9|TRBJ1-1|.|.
TGTGCCAGCAGCAGGCAACAGGGGAACACTGAAGCTTTCTTT
CASSRQQGNTEAFF
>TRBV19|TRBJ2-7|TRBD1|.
TGTGCCAGTAGTGGACAGGGATCGGCCTACGAGCAGTACTTC
CASSGQGSAYEQYF
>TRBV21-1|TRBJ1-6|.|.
TGTGCCAGCAGCAAAGACAGGGGGCTTAGGAATTCACCCCTCCACTTT
CASSKDRGLRNSPLHF
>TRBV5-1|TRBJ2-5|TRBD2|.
TGCGCCAGCAGCCTTCTAGCGGGGGCCCAAGAGACCCAGTACTTC
CASSLLAGAQETQYF
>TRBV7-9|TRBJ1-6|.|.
TGTGCCAGCAGCTTTGGCAGGGATGGTTCACCCCTCCACTTT
CASSFGRDGSPLHF
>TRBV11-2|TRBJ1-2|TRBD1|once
TGTGCCAGCAGCTTAGGGGGACAGAACTATGGCTACACCTTC
CASSLGGQNYGYTF
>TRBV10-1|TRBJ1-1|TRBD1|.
TGCGCCAGCAGCCGGGGACAGGGGTGGAACACTGAAGCTTTCTTT
CASSRGQGWNTEAFF
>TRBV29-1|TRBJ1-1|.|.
TGCAGCGCCGTCTGGGCGGGGGCAGCTTTCTTT
CSAVWAGAAFF
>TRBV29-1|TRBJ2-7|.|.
TGCAGCGTTGGGCGGCTAGGGAGCTCCTACGAGCAGTACTTC
CSVGRLGSSYEQYF
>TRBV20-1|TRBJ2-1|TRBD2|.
TGCAGTGCTAGTGGGACTAGCGAGTACAATGAGCAGTTCTTC
CSASGTSEYNEQFF
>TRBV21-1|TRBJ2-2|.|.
TGTGCCAGCAGCAGTCCGGGACTAGCGGGGGGACAAAACACCGGGGAGCTGTTTTTT
CASSSPGLAGGQNTGELFF
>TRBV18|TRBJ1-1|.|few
TGTGCCAGCTCACCGTCGGGGGTGAACACTGAAGCTTTCTTT
CASSPSGVNTEAFF
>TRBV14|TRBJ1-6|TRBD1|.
TGTGCCAGCAGCCAAGATAAACAGGGGGGCTCACCCCTCCACTTT
CASSQDKQGGSPLHF
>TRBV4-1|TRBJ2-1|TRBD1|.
TGCGCCAGCAGCCAAGACCAGGGGGCAAGAGACAATGAGCAGTTCTTC
CASSQDQGARDNEQFF
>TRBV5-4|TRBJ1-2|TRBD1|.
TGTGCCAGCAGCCGGGGTTGGGACAGGGTTGGTTACACCTTC
CASSRGWDRVGYTF
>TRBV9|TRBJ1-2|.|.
TGTGCCAGCAGCCCGGGTCCTAACTATGGCTACACCTTC
CASSPGPNYGYTF
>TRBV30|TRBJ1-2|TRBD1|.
TGTGCCTGGAGTCTCGGGACAGGGGGTGGCTACACCTTC
CAWSLGTGGGYTF
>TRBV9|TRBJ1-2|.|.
TGTGCCAGCAGCGTAGACGGGAATTATGGCTACACCTTC
CASSVDGNYGYTF
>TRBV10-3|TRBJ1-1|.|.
TGTGCCATCAGTGAAAGGGGGAACACTGAAGCTTTCTTT
CAISERGNTEAFF
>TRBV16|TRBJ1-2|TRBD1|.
TGTGCCAGCAGCCAATCGACAGGGCTTAACTATGGCTACACCTTC
CASSQSTGLNYGYTF
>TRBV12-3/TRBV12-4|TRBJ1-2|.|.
TGTGCCACCGCAGGGGGCTACACCTTC
CATAGGYTF
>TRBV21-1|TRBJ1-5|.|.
TGTGCCAGCAGCAAACAGGGTTCGCCCCAGCATTTT
CASSKQGSPQHF
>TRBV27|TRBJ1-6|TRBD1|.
TGTGCCAGCAGACTCGGGACAGGGGTGGCGAATTCACCCCTCCACTTT
CASRLGTGVANSPLHF
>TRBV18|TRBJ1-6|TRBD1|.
TGTGCCAGCTCGCGGGACAGGGCCAATTCACCCCTCCACTTT
CASSRDRANSPLHF
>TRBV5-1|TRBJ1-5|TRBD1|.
TGCGCCAGCAGCTTACAGGGGAGCGATCAGCCCCAGCATTTT
CASSLQGSDQPQHF
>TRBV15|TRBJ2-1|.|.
TGTGCCACCAGCAGCAGGGAAACCTGGAAAATACTCCACAATGAGCAGTTCTTC
CATSSRETWKILHNEQFF
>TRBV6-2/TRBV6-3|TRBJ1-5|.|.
TGTGCCAGCAGTTTTGGGACAATACCCGTACAGCCCCAGCATTTT
CASSFGTIPVQPQHF
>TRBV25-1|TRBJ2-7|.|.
TGTGCCAGCAGAGAAGACAGGTACCCCTACGAGCAGTACTTC
CASREDRYPYEQYF
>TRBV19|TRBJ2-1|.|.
TGTGCCAGTACAGGACAGAGAGGAAGCTCCTACAATGAGCAGTTCTTC
CASTGQRGSSYNEQFF